The 3 T cell receptor beta chains below were found in one sample sequenced in a study of cytomegalovirus exposure and HLA in healthy donors. PCR involved 60 Vbeta and 13 Jbeta primers. Measured with immunoSEQ multiplex PCR; TCRdb has only the in-frame clones, and not every one. The data show 180,000 or so clones, around 80% seen once. Material: PBMCs. The receptor source for this set is a man aged 40-55 years in good health and CMV-seronegative.

The rearrangement joins TRBV7-2 to TRBJ2-7, with TRBD1 identical over 8 bases. CDR1 SGHTA and CDR2 FQGNSA come from the germline V gene. V lost 0 bases, J lost 3 bases, and 7 bases stayed unmatched. The CDR3 spans 16 residues. The CDR3 sequence is CASSLASQGAGYEQYF. DNA of the CDR3: TGTGCCAGCAGCTTAGCTTCCCAGGGGGCGGGCTACGAGCAGTACTTC. Using reference TRBV7-2 and TRBJ2-7 for the parts outside the CDR3, the full variable domain is GAGVSQSPSNKVTEKGKDVELRCDPISGHTALYWYRQSLGQGLEFLIYFQGNSAPDKSGLPSDRFSAERTGGSVSTLTIQRTQQEDSAVYLCASSLASQGAGYEQYFGPGTRLTVT.

This rearrangement joins TRBV30 to TRBJ1-4; D is uncertain. CDR1 is GTSNPN and CDR2 is SVGIG in the germline V gene (reference sequence). This CDR3 has 16 amino acids. The V gene lost 0 bases and the J gene lost 4 bases, with 15 bases spanning the gap. The CDR3 region is CAWSVGTSGLNEKLFF. The CDR3, as DNA: TGTGCCTGGAGTGTAGGAACCTCCGGACTTAATGAAAAACTGTTTTTT.

V usage is TRBV12-5 and J usage is TRBJ2-3; TRBD1 aligns across 7 bases. The germline CDR1 and CDR2 sequences are LGHNT and FRNRAP. V lost 7 bases and J lost 2; bases outside the gene matches: 6. The CDR3 is 14 residues long. CDR3 DNA: TGTGCTAGTGCCCAACAGGGGTTCACAGATACGCAGTATTTT. It translates to CASAQQGFTDTQYF.